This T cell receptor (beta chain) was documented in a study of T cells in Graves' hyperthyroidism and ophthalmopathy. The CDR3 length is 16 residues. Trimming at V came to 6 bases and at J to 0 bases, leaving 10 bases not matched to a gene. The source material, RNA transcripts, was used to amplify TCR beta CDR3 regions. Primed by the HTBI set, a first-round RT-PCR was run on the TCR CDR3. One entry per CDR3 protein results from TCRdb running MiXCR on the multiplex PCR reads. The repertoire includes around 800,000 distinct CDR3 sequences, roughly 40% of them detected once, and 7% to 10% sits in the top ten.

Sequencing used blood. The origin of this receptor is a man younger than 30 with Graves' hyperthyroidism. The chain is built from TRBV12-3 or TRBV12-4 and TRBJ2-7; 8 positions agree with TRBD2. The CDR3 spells CASSLVTSADSYEQYF. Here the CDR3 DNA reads TGTGCCAGCAGCCTGGTGACTAGCGCTGACTCCTACGAGCAGTACTTC.